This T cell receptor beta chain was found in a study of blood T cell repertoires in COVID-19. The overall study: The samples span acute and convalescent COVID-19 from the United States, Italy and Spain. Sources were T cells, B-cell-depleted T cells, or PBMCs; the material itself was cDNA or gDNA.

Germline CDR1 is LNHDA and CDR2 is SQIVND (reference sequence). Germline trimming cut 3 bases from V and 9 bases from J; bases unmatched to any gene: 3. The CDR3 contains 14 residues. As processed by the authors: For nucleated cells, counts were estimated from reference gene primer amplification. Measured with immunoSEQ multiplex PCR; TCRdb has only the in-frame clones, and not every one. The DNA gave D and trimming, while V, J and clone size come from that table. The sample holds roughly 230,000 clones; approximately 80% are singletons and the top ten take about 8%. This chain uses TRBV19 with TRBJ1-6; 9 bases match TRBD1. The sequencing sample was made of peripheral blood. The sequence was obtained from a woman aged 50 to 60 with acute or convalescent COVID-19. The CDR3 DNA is TGTGCCAGTAGTATGGGGGACAGGGCTTCACCCCTCCACTTT. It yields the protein CASSMGDRASPLHF.